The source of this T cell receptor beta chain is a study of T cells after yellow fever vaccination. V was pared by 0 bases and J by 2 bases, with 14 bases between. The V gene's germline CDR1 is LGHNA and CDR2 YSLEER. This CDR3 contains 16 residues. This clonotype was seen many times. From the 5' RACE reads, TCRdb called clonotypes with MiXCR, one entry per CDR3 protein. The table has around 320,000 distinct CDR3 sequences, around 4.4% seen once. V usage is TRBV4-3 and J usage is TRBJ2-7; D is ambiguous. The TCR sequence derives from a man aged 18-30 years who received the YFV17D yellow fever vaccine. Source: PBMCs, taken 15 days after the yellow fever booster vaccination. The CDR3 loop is CASSQDGSTTTYEQYF. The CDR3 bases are TGCGCCAGCAGCCAAGATGGCAGCACGACCACCTACGAGCAGTACTTC.